The 3 T cell receptor beta chains given below trace back to one sample, sequenced in a study of blood T cell repertoires in COVID-19. Libraries were prepared by immunoSEQ multiplex PCR; TCRdb keeps only in-frame clonotypes and omits some of them. The data show approximately 70,000 clones, with approximately 85% seen just once and around 5.8% held by the top ten. The sequencing input was peripheral blood. The source of these receptors is a woman of 80 years or more with active or convalescent COVID-19.

The chain combines TRBV18 with TRBJ2-3; 8 bases are shared with TRBD2. The CDR3 is 18 amino acids. The J segment lost 0 bases and the V segment lost 1 base, leaving 9 bases of the junction unmatched. Germline V gene lookup returns CDR1 KGHSH and CDR2 LQKENI. CDR3 sequence reads: CASSPLGVVAGSTDTQYF. The CDR3 DNA sequence: TGTGCCAGCTCACCACTTGGCGTGGTAGCGGGAAGCACAGATACGCAGTATTTT.

This chain uses TRBV29-1 with TRBJ1-1, with D perhaps matching TRBD1 (6 bases). The CDR3 runs 13 residues. CDR1 is SQVTM and CDR2 is ANQGSEA in the germline V gene. The V and J ends lost 4 bases and 5 bases respectively, with 14 bases between them. For the CDR3, the DNA is TGCAGCGTTGGTACAGGGAGAACGACTGAAGCTTTCTTT. It is translated as CSVGTGRTTEAFF.

The chain employs TRBV6-5 and TRBJ2-1; D not resolved. Germline V gene lookup returns CDR1 MNHEY and CDR2 SVGAGI. V lost 0 bases and J 7 bases, leaving 10 bases between the germline ends. The length of the CDR3 is 14 residues. The CDR3 DNA reads TGTGCCAGCAGTTACTCGATCGTCAGGAATGAGCAGTTCTTC. Protein product: CASSYSIVRNEQFF.